This T cell receptor beta chain was captured in a study of beta chain features in type 1 diabetes. Study summary: All samples yielded some 110 million examined sorted cells. Notes on the study in general: The study found moderately but significantly shorter TCRB CDR3s in all four CD4+ subsets of Type 1 diabetes patients. Still unanswered here is whether HLA type influences TCRB rearrangement.

A word on this clone: The antigen is undetermined.

Every isolated RNA sample was fully reverse transcribed, so sequencing captured expressed TCRB transcripts. Sequencing used immunoSEQ multiplex PCR; TCRdb keeps in-frame clones, though not all of them. The sample includes some 250,000 clones, approximately 11% seen only once; the top ten take around 0.017%. Trimming took off 3 bases at V and 2 bases at J, with 11 bases between the two ends. This CDR3 is built from 13 residues. CDR1 is GTSNPN, CDR2 SVGIG, per germline (reference sequence). Material: naive CD4+ T cells from blood. This receptor was identified in a young man with type 1 diabetes. The chain is built from TRBV30 and TRBJ2-7; maybe TRBD2 (5 bases). In nucleotides, the CDR3 is TGTGCCTGGAGCCAGACCGGGGCCTACGAGCAGTACTTC. It encodes CAWSQTGAYEQYF.